The clone carrying this T cell receptor (beta chain) was seen a handful of times. Its antigen remains unknown. The data derive from a study of T cell repertoires in cytomegalovirus infection. Study background: CMV epitopes that were recently identified and HLA-C-restricted were used alongside well-studied HLA-B-restricted ones. Through public TCR beta signatures, both CMV infection and matching HLA type were indicated. Whole-study findings and limits: Ex vivo responses were dominated by HLA-C-restricted CMV-specific TCR beta clonotypes. CMV carriers having the relevant HLA were flagged by cumulative public TCR beta family frequency.

In TCRdb, the reads were re-called with MiXCR into one record per CDR3 protein. The sample shows about 110,000 distinct CDR3 sequences, more than 30% of them seen only once. This CDR3 is 15 amino acids long. Trimming removed 7 bases from V and 0 bases from J, with 13 bases in between. Germline-derived CDR1 and CDR2 are SNHLY and FYNNEI. This receptor was identified in a human donor in good health (CMV status not recorded). Some clones in this sample may be carry-over from other donors' samples. The chain couples TRBV2 to TRBJ1-3; possibly TRBD1 for D (6 bases). Sequencing used CD8+ T cells from cultured PBMCs, obtained from culture after CMV antigen stimulation. This CDR3 reads CASTRDTYSGNTIYF. In DNA form, the CDR3 reads TGTGCCAGCACCCGGGACACCTACTCTGGAAACACCATATATTTT.